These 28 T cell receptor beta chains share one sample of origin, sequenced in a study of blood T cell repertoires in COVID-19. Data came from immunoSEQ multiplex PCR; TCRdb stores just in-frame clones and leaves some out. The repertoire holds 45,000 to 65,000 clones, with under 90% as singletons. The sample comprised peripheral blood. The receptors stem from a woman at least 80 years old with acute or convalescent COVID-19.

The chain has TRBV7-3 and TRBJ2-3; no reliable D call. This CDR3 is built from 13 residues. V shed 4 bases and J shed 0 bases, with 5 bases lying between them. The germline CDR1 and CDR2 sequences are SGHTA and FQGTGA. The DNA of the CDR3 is TGTGCCAGCAGCTCCTTTAGCACAGATACGCAGTATTTT. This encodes CASSSFSTDTQYF.

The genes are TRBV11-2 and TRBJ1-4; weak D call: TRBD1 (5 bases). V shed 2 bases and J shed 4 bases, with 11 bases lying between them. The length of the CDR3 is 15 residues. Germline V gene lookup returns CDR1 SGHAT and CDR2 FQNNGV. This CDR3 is CASSLWEGLNEKLFF. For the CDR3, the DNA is TGTGCCAGCAGCTTATGGGAGGGACTTAATGAAAAACTGTTTTTT.

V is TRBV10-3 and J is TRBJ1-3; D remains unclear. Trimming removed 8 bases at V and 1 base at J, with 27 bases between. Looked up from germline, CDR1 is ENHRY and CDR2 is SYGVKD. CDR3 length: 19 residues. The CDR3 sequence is CAIHNIEVRNPGSGNTIYF. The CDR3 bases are TGTGCCATCCACAATATTGAGGTCCGAAACCCGGGGTCTGGAAACACCATATATTTT.

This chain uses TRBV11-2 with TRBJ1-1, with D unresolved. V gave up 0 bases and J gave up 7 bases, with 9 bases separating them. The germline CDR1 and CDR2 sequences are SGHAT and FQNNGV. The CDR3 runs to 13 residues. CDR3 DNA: TGTGCCAGCAGCTTAGATTTGGCAGGTGAAGCTTTCTTT. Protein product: CASSLDLAGEAFF.

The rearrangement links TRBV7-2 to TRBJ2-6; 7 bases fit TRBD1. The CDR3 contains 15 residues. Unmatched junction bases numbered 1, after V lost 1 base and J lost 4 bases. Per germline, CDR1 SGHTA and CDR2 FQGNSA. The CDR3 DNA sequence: TGTGCCAGCAGCTTAGGGACAGGAGGGGCCAACGTCCTGACTTTC. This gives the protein CASSLGTGGANVLTF.

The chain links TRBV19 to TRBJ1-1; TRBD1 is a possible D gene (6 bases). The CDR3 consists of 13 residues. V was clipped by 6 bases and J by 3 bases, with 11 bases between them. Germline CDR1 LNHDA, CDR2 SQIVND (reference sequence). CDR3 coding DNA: TGTGCCAGTAGCAGGGGTCCTGACACTGAAGCTTTCTTT. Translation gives CASSRGPDTEAFF.

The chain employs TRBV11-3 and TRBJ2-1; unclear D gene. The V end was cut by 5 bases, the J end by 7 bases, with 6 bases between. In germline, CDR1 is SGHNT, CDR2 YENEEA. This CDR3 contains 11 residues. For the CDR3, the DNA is TGTGCCAGCAGCATTCAAAATGAGCAGTTCTTC. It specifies CASSIQNEQFF.

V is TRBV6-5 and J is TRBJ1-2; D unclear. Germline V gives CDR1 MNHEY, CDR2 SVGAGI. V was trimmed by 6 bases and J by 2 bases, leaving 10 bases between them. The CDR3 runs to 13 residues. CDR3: CASRKAGNYGYTF. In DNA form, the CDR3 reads TGTGCCAGCAGAAAAGCGGGGAACTATGGCTACACCTTC.

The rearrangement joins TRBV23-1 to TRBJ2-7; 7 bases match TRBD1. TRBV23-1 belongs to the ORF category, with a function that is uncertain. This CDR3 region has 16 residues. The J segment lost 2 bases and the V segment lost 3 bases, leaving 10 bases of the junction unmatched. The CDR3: CASSHPDRVPPYEQYF. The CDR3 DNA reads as TGCGCCAGCAGTCACCCCGACAGGGTACCACCCTACGAGCAGTACTTC.

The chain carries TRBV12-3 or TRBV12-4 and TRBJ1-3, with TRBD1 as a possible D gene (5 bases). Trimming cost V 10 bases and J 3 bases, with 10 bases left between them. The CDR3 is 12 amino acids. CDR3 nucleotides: TGTGCCACTAAAAGGGGTGGAAACACCATATATTTT. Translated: CATKRGGNTIYF.

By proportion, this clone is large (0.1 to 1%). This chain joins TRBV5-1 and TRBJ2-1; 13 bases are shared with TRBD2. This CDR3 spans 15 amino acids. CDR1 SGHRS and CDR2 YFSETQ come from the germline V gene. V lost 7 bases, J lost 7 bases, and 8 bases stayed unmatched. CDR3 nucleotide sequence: TGCGCCAGCGCGGGTGGGACTAGCGGGGCTAATGAGCAGTTCTTC. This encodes CASAGGTSGANEQFF.

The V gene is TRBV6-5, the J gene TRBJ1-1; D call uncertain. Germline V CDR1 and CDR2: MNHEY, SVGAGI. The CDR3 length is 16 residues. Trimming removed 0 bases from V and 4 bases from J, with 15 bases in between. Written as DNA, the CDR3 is TGTGCCAGCAGTTACTCGGGAGTGGCGGCAGGCACTGAAGCTTTCTTT. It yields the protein CASSYSGVAAGTEAFF.

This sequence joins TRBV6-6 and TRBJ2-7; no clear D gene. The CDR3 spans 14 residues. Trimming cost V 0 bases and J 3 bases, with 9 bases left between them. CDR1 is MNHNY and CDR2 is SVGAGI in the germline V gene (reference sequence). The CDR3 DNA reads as TGTGCCAGCAGTTACTCGAGCCTATTCTACGAGCAGTACTTC. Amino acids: CASSYSSLFYEQYF.

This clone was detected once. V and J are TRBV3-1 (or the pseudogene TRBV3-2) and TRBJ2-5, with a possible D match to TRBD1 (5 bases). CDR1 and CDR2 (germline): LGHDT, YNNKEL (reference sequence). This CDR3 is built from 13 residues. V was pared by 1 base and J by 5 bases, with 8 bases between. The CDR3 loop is CASSQAGLETQYF. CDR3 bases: TGTGCCAGCAGCCAAGCAGGGTTGGAGACCCAGTACTTC.

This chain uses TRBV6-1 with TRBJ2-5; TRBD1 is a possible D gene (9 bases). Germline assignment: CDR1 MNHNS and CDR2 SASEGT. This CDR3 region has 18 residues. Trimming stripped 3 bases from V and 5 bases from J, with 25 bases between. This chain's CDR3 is CASSETGGLQRGYETQYF. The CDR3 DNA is TGTGCCAGCAGTGAGACAGGGGGTCTTCAGCGGGGGTACGAGACCCAGTACTTC.

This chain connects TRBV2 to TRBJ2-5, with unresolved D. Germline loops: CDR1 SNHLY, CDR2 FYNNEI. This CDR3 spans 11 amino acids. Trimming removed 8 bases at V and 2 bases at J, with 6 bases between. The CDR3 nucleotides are TGTGCCAGCCGCAGTCAAGAGACCCAGTACTTC. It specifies CASRSQETQYF.

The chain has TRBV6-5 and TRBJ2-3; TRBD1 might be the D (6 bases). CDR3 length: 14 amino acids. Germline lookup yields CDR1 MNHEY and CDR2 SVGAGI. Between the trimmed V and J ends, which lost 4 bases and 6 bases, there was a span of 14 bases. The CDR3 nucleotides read TGTGCCAGCAGTTTAGGTCAGGGGTTGGATACGCAGTATTTT. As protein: CASSLGQGLDTQYF.

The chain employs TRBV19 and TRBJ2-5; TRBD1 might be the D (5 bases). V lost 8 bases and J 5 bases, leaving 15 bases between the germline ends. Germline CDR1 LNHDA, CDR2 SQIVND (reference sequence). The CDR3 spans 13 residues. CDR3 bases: TGTGCCAGTCGACCCCAGGGTGAGGAGACCCAGTACTTC. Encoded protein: CASRPQGEETQYF.

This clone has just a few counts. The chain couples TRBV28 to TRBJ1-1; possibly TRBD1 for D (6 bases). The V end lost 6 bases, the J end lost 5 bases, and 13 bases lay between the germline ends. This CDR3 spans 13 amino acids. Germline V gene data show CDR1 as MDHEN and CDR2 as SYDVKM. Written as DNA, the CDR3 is TGTGCCAGCAGCGCTACAGGGCGTACTGAAGCTTTCTTT. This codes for CASSATGRTEAFF.

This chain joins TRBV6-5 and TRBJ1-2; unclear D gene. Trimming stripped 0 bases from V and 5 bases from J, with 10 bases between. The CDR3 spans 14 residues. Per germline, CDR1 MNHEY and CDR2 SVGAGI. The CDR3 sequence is CASSYSGPQYGYTF. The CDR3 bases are TGTGCCAGCAGTTACTCGGGCCCGCAATATGGCTACACCTTC.

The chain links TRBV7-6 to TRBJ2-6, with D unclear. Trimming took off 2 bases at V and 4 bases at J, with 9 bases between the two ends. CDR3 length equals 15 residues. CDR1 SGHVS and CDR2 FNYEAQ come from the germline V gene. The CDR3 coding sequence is TGTGCCAGCAGCTTACCCCCCTCGGGGGCCAACGTCCTGACTTTC. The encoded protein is CASSLPPSGANVLTF.

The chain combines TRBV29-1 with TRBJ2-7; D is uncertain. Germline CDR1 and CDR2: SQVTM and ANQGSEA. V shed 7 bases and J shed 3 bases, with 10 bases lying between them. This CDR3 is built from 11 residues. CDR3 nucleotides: TGCAGCGCCCAGAACAACTACGAGCAGTACTTC. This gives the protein CSAQNNYEQYF.

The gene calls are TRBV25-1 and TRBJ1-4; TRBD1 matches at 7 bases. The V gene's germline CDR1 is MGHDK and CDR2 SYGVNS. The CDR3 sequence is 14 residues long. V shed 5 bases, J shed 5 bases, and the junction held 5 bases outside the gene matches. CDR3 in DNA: TGTGCCAGCAGTTTGGCACAGGGGAATGAAAAACTGTTTTTT. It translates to CASSLAQGNEKLFF.

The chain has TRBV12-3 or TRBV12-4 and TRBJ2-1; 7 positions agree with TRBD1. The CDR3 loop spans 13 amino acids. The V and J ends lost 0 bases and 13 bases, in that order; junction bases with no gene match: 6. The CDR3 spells CASSLAYRGEQFF. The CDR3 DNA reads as TGTGCCAGCAGTTTAGCATACAGGGGAGAACAGTTCTTC.

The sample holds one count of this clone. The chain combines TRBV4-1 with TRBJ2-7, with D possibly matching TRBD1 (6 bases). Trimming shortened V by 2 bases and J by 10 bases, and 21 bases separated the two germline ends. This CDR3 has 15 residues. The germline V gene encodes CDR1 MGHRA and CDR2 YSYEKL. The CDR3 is CASSQSARPVGAQYF. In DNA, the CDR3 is TGCGCCAGCAGCCAATCGGCCAGGCCGGTGGGGGCTCAGTACTTC.

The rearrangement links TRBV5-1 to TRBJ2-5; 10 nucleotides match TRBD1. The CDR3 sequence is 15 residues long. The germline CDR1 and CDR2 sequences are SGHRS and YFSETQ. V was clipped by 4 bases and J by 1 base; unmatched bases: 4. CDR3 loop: CASSRDRGPQETQYF. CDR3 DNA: TGCGCCAGCAGCCGCGACAGGGGGCCCCAAGAGACCCAGTACTTC.

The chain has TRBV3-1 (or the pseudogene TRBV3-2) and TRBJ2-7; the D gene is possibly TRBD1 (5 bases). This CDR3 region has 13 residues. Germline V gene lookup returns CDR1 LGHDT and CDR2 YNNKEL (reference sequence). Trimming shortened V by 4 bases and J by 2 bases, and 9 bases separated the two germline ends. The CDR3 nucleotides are TGTGCCAGCAGCCCCGACAGACCCTACGAGCAGTACTTC. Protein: CASSPDRPYEQYF.

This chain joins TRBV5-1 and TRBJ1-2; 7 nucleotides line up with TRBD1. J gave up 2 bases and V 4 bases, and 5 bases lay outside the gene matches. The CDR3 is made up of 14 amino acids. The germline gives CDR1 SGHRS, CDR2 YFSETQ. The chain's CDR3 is CASSREGQNYGYTF. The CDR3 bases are TGCGCCAGCAGCCGGGAGGGACAGAACTATGGCTACACCTTC.